Listed below are T cell receptor beta chains from one sample, sequenced in a study of identical twins. In TCRdb, the 5' RACE reads were re-called with MiXCR into one record per CDR3 protein. The sample records around 240,000 distinct CDR3 sequences, about 10% being singletons. Specimen: memory T cells sorted from blood. The source of these receptors is a middle-aged man in good health. Each CDR3 is given with its conserved first and last residue. Some rows have no size entry. The others give once, few or many, or a class for an expanded clone.

J gene | V gene | clone size | CDR3 protein
TRBJ2-1 | TRBV4-3 | many | CASSQGWRGTYNEQFF
TRBJ2-3 | TRBV12-3/TRBV12-4 | few | CASSSPGLTTDTQYF
TRBJ2-7 | TRBV6-2/TRBV6-3 | - | CASSRTLTGVYEQYF
TRBJ2-1 | TRBV29-1 | few | CSVELLPGKRGSSYNEQFF
TRBJ1-5 | TRBV6-1 | - | CASRSGGGNQPQHF
TRBJ2-2 | TRBV20-1 | many | CSASRREGTGELFF
TRBJ1-1 | TRBV5-1 | many | CASSFGQLNTEAFF
TRBJ1-5 | TRBV10-3 | - | CAISETLGNQPQHF
TRBJ2-5 | TRBV12-3/TRBV12-4 | - | CASSWTVETQYF
TRBJ2-1 | TRBV28 | many | CASSLSSLSGSYNEQFF
TRBJ1-1 | TRBV11-2 | few | CASSSDRNNEAFF
TRBJ1-1 | TRBV4-1 | many | CASSQEVAVLPEAFF
TRBJ2-3 | TRBV18 | few | CASSPNSGGSTDTQYF
TRBJ1-1 | TRBV6-2/TRBV6-3 | many | CASSLPGRVADTEAFF
TRBJ1-1 | TRBV4-1 | - | CASSPGGAREAFF
TRBJ2-1 | TRBV7-2 | - | CASSLVAGAYNEQFF
TRBJ2-5 | TRBV7-8 | - | CASSLGQTSLETQYF
TRBJ1-4 | TRBV20-1 | - | CSATTGGNEKLFF
TRBJ2-2 | TRBV5-5 | many | CASSLVAGELFF
TRBJ1-1 | TRBV20-1 | - | CSARRQGRNTEAFF
TRBJ2-7 | TRBV20-1 | - | CNASVGGRNYEQYF
TRBJ2-1 | TRBV7-9 | few | CASSLAGGRRNEQFF
TRBJ2-2 | TRBV4-1 | many | CASRAPGLGPSGELFF
TRBJ1-1 | TRBV18 | - | CASSPRQVDMNTEAFF
TRBJ1-1 | TRBV28 | many | CASSLRQGAATEAFF
TRBJ1-2 | TRBV7-8 | many | CASSQNFYGYTF
TRBJ2-7 | TRBV29-1 | - | CSVEVQGGNYEQYF
TRBJ2-1 | TRBV3-1 | - | CASSQATGGSYNEQFF
TRBJ2-2 | TRBV9 | - | CASSVRTGYTGELFF
TRBJ2-1 | TRBV7-8 | many | CASSVTKNNEQFF
TRBJ1-6 | TRBV30 | few | CAWRTSYNSPLHF
TRBJ2-7 | TRBV3-1 | - | CASRRENEQYF
TRBJ2-1 | TRBV12-5 | few | CASGLDVGGFDEQFF
TRBJ2-7 | TRBV5-1 | many | CASRKRGASGEQYF
TRBJ1-3 | TRBV7-2 | few | CASSLAGTGGNTIYF
TRBJ2-5 | TRBV11-2 | - | CASSLTYSLGETQYF
TRBJ1-5 | TRBV4-3 | many | CASSQDVHQPQHF
TRBJ1-2 | TRBV3-1 | many | CASSQRGQVYGYTF
TRBJ2-7 | TRBV4-2 | many | CASSQEDRGHYEQYF
TRBJ1-1 | TRBV5-1 | few | CASSLFREGTEAFF
TRBJ2-7 | TRBV29-1 | few | CSVEVPGSSREQYF